This T cell receptor beta chain was sequenced in a study of identical twins. General observations from the study: There was an excess of low generation probability in the out-of-frame alpha sequences that twins shared. Weaker excess sharing between twins was seen in beta out-of-frame sequences. Invariant T cells like MAIT and iNKT could partly confound the zero-insertion analyses.

The CDR3 runs to 14 residues. V dropped 6 bases and J dropped 2; count of bases not matched to a gene: 5. Germline CDR1 and CDR2: SQVTM and ANQGSEA. Remarks on this clonotype: The target antigen is unknown.

A universal primer site came from template switching; cDNA carried unique molecular identifiers. In TCRdb, the 5' RACE reads were re-called with MiXCR into one record per CDR3 protein. The sample contains hundreds of thousands of distinct CDR3 sequences, 7.5% of which appear only once. The sample was also reused in another study, on yellow fever vaccine responses in identical twins.

V is TRBV29-1 and J is TRBJ1-2; 11 bases map to TRBD1. This TCR came from a woman aged 18-35 years in good health. Sequences were obtained from CD8+ T cells sorted from blood. The CDR3 DNA sequence: TGCAGCGTGGGGGGGACAGGGGGAAACTATGGCTACACCTTC. Translation: CSVGGTGGNYGYTF.